The next 30 T cell receptor beta chains were all read from a single sample in a study of patients and donors after allogeneic stem cell transplantation. TCRdb fed the RT-PCR reads into MiXCR, producing one record per CDR3 protein. The data show fewer than 200,000 distinct CDR3 sequences, approximately 28% seen once. The specimen sequenced was blood, either unsorted or a sorted T cell fraction (not recorded which). These TCRs come from a human donor who was either an allogeneic HSCT recipient or a stem cell or donor lymphocyte infusion donor (not recorded which). It is not recorded whose cells these are; they may come from a transplant donor.

This clonotype was counted a few times. Here the CDR3 DNA reads TGTGCCAGCAGCTTGGGGGCAGGGCAGAACTATCAGCCCCAGCATTTT. Translation: CASSLGAGQNYQPQHF. The chain combines TRBV5-5 with TRBJ1-5; D may be TRBD1 (5 bases). This CDR3 contains 16 residues. CDR1 is SGHKS and CDR2 is YYEKEE in the germline V gene (reference sequence). V was pared by 0 bases and J by 5 bases, with 15 bases between. The complete variable domain, with remaining parts taken from reference TRBV5-5 and TRBJ1-5, reads DAGVTQSPTHLIKTRGQQVTLRCSPISGHKSVSWYQQVLGQGPQFIFQYYEKEERGRGNFPDRFSARQFPNYSSELNVNALLLGDSALYLCASSLGAGQNYQPQHFGDGTRLSIL.

This clonotype has more than one count but fewer than ten. The chain links TRBV20-1 to TRBJ2-4; tentative D call: TRBD2 (6 bases). Per germline, CDR1 DFQATT and CDR2 SNEGSKA (reference sequence). This CDR3 region has 14 residues. Deletions cut 0 bases from V and 3 bases from J, with 9 bases between. The CDR3 sequence: CSAREGLIKNIQYF. CDR3 nucleotides: TGCAGTGCTAGAGAGGGACTTATCAAAAACATTCAGTACTTC.

The V and J genes are TRBV12-3 or TRBV12-4 and TRBJ2-2, with 9 bases fitting TRBD2. This CDR3 has 15 amino acids. The ends lost 6 bases at V and 6 bases at J; junction bases unmatched: 8. CDR3 loop: CASSRRVAGAGELFF. Here the CDR3 DNA reads TGTGCCAGCAGCCGGAGGGTAGCGGGAGCCGGGGAGCTGTTTTTT.

CDR3: CATSGTGLANIQYF. CDR3 nucleotides: TGTGCCACCAGCGGGACAGGGTTGGCGAACATTCAGTACTTC. The chain links TRBV15 to TRBJ2-4; 9 bases match TRBD1. CDR3 length equals 14 residues. Germline V gene sequence: CDR1 LNHNV, CDR2 YYDKDF (reference sequence). The junction had 6 bases not matched to a gene; V was cut back by 5 bases and J by 7 bases.

A few counts support this clonotype. The chain joins TRBV6-5 to TRBJ2-7, with 10 bases lining up with TRBD1. J lost 2 bases, V lost 8 bases, and 6 bases had no gene match. The CDR3 runs 14 residues. The germline V gene encodes CDR1 MNHEY and CDR2 SVGAGI. The CDR3 sequence is CASRPGQGTYEQYF. CDR3 in DNA: TGTGCCAGCCGACCGGGACAGGGGACCTACGAGCAGTACTTC.

The V gene is TRBV7-6, the J gene TRBJ1-2, with D unclear. CDR3 length: 15 amino acids. Germline V CDR1 and CDR2: SGHVS, FNYEAQ. With 1 base removed from V and 7 bases from J, the gap between germline ends came to 16 bases. This CDR3 reads CASSLGPWADGGYTF. The CDR3 DNA reads as TGTGCCAGCAGCTTAGGCCCTTGGGCAGACGGTGGCTACACCTTC.

The chain employs TRBV5-1 and TRBJ2-1; 10 bases line up with TRBD2. J gave up 9 bases and V 0 bases, and 6 bases lay outside the gene matches. Per the germline V gene, CDR1 is SGHRS and CDR2 is YFSETQ. The CDR3 is made up of 15 amino acids. CDR3 sequence: CASSLALAGDGEQFF. The CDR3, as DNA: TGCGCCAGCAGCTTGGCCCTAGCGGGGGACGGTGAGCAGTTCTTC.

The V gene is TRBV10-3, the J gene TRBJ1-3, with a tentative D call TRBD1 (6 bases). This CDR3 has 15 amino acids. The V end lost 4 bases, the J end lost 8 bases, and 18 bases lay between the germline ends. Germline CDR1 is ENHRY and CDR2 is SYGVKD. The DNA for the CDR3 is TGTGCCATCAGTGGTGAGGTGGGGGCAGGAGACACCATATATTTT. Its translation is CAISGEVGAGDTIYF.

This clonotype was seen only a few times. This chain connects TRBV7-9 to TRBJ2-3, with D unclear. The germline gives CDR1 SEHNR, CDR2 FQNEAQ (reference sequence). V lost 4 bases to trimming and J lost 2 bases, with 10 bases between them. The CDR3 consists of 14 residues. Here the CDR3 reads CASSSWAVTDTQYF. The DNA for the CDR3 is TGTGCCAGCAGCTCTTGGGCCGTCACAGATACGCAGTATTTT.

There are a few counts of this clonotype. V usage is TRBV20-1 and J usage is TRBJ1-3, with D uncertain. V lost 4 bases, J lost 0 bases, and 10 bases lay in between. The CDR3 has 14 amino acids. Germline V lookup: CDR1 DFQATT, CDR2 SNEGSKA (reference sequence). In DNA, the CDR3 is TGCAGTGCTACCCACACAGCCTCTGGAAACACCATATATTTT. This translates into CSATHTASGNTIYF.

The chain employs TRBV29-1 and TRBJ2-7; TRBD1 aligns across 8 bases. Germline loops: CDR1 SQVTM, CDR2 ANQGSEA. The CDR3 sequence is 13 residues long. Trimming at V came to 5 bases and at J to 4 bases, leaving 7 bases not matched to a gene. This CDR3 is CSVFQGADYEQYF. DNA for the CDR3: TGCAGCGTTTTTCAGGGGGCGGATTACGAGCAGTACTTC.

This clonotype turned up a few times. The CDR3 protein is CASSPSPAYGYTF. The CDR3 DNA reads as TGTGCCAGCAGTCCCAGCCCTGCCTATGGCTACACCTTC. The rearrangement links TRBV28 to TRBJ1-2; the D is unclear. This CDR3 has 13 amino acids. Trimming shortened V by 5 bases and J by 4 bases, and 11 bases separated the two germline ends. The V gene's germline CDR1 is MDHEN and CDR2 SYDVKM.

In this sample, this clonotype turned up a few times. The chain uses TRBV13 and TRBJ2-1, with a tentative D call TRBD2 (6 bases). The germline V gene encodes CDR1 PRHDT and CDR2 FYEKMQ (reference sequence). CDR3 length equals 15 residues. The V end lost 1 base, the J end lost 5 bases, and 12 bases lay between the germline ends. This chain's CDR3 is CASSLVGTAHNEQFF. The CDR3 DNA is TGTGCCAGCAGCTTAGTTGGGACTGCTCACAATGAGCAGTTCTTC.

The chain joins TRBV10-3 to TRBJ2-7; 8 bases map to TRBD2. J lost 2 bases, V lost 8 bases, and 2 bases had no gene match. The CDR3 contains 12 residues. Germline V CDR1 and CDR2: ENHRY, SYGVKD. Here the CDR3 reads CAIGAGAYEQYF. The CDR3 coding sequence is TGTGCCATCGGAGCGGGAGCCTACGAGCAGTACTTC.

This clonotype came up a few times. This chain connects TRBV4-2 to TRBJ1-2; 8 bases align to TRBD1. Germline V gene lookup returns CDR1 LGHNA and CDR2 YNFKEQ. V shed 4 bases, J shed 1 base, and the junction held 5 bases outside the gene matches. The length of the CDR3 is 15 residues. The CDR3 is CASSPSTGVNYGYTF. In DNA, the CDR3 is TGTGCCAGCAGCCCCTCGACAGGGGTTAACTATGGCTACACCTTC.

The chain uses TRBV5-1 and TRBJ1-5; D call uncertain. Trimming took off 0 bases at V and 2 bases at J, with 12 bases between the two ends. The CDR3 runs to 16 residues. Germline loops: CDR1 SGHRS, CDR2 YFSETQ. In DNA form, the CDR3 reads TGCGCCAGCAGCTTGGGCGACCTTCGAGGCAATCAGCCCCAGCATTTT. Translated, it gives CASSLGDLRGNQPQHF.

The table lists this clonotype with many counts. V gene TRBV7-9 combines with J gene TRBJ1-1, with D unresolved. Between the trimmed V and J ends, which lost 1 base and 3 bases, there was a span of 12 bases. The germline CDR1 and CDR2 sequences are SEHNR and FQNEAQ (reference sequence). This CDR3 spans 15 amino acids. The CDR3 DNA sequence: TGTGCCAGCAGCTTAGTAGTCAGTTTGGACACTGAAGCTTTCTTT. Translating it yields CASSLVVSLDTEAFF.

The gene calls are TRBV20-1 and TRBJ2-7, with TRBD2 identical over 12 bases. The V segment lost 5 bases and the J segment 5 bases; nucleotides outside the gene matches: 7. CDR1 and CDR2 from the germline V gene are DFQATT and SNEGSKA (reference sequence). The CDR3 contains 14 residues. The CDR3 DNA follows: TGCAGTGCTGGAGGGACTAGCGGGTCCGACGAGCAGTACTTC. It translates to CSAGGTSGSDEQYF.

The CDR3 loop reads CASSLAGTGGDTEAFF. The CDR3 coding sequence is TGTGCCAGCAGCTTAGCCGGGACAGGGGGTGACACTGAAGCTTTCTTT. The chain uses TRBV7-2 and TRBJ1-1; 11 bases fit TRBD1. From germline, CDR1 is SGHTA and CDR2 FQGNSA. V lost 0 bases, J lost 3 bases, and 3 bases stayed unmatched. The CDR3 spans 16 residues.

The gene calls are TRBV27 and TRBJ2-5; 8 bases match TRBD1. The J segment lost 2 bases and the V segment lost 8 bases, leaving 10 bases of the junction unmatched. The CDR3 totals 15 residues. Germline V gene sequence: CDR1 MNHEY, CDR2 SMNVEV (reference sequence). The CDR3: CASADRGRFQETQYF. The CDR3 DNA is TGTGCCAGCGCCGACAGGGGAAGGTTTCAAGAGACCCAGTACTTC.

The chain joins TRBV6-6 to TRBJ2-3, with D perhaps matching TRBD1 or TRBD2 (5 bases each). Germline CDR1 reads MNHNY; CDR2 reads SVGAGI (reference sequence). Trimming took 6 bases from V and 2 from J, leaving 12 bases between them. The CDR3 is made up of 14 amino acids. CDR3 coding DNA: TGTGCCAGCAGCCTCGGGGCAACCACAGATACGCAGTATTTT. The encoded protein is CASSLGATTDTQYF.

This clonotype has only a few counts. The rearrangement joins TRBV4-3 to TRBJ1-5; D not certain. This CDR3 spans 13 amino acids. The V gene lost 0 bases and the J gene lost 7 bases, with 7 bases spanning the gap. Germline V lookup: CDR1 LGHNA, CDR2 YSLEER. CDR3 nucleotides: TGCGCCAGCAGCCAAGAGCCGTGGCAGCCCCAGCATTTT. This translates into CASSQEPWQPQHF.

This chain uses TRBV12-3 or TRBV12-4 with TRBJ1-2, with TRBD1 matching 9 bases. The V gene end was trimmed by 6 bases and the J gene end by 7 bases; junction bases not matched to a gene: 12. The CDR3 loop spans 15 amino acids. The CDR3, as DNA: TGTGCCAGCAGGCAAACCGGGACAGGGTCGTTTGGCTACACCTTC. It codes for CASRQTGTGSFGYTF.

This clonotype occurred a few times. The chain links TRBV12-3 or TRBV12-4 to TRBJ2-3; 10 nucleotides match TRBD2. The junction had 3 bases not matched to a gene; V was cut back by 1 base and J by 2 bases. The length of the CDR3 is 16 residues. CDR3 coding DNA: TGTGCCAGCAGTTTAGAGGGACTAGCGTTCACAGATACGCAGTATTTT. Amino acids: CASSLEGLAFTDTQYF.

This clonotype was picked up many times. This chain links TRBV18 with TRBJ1-2, with TRBD1 as a possible D gene (6 bases). This CDR3 is 13 amino acids long. The germline V gene encodes CDR1 KGHSH and CDR2 LQKENI. Trimming took 0 bases from V and 4 from J, leaving 6 bases between them. The CDR3 sequence is CASSPPDSYGYTF. CDR3 DNA: TGTGCCAGCTCACCACCGGACAGCTATGGCTACACCTTC.

This sequence joins TRBV10-3 and TRBJ2-1, with 8 bases matching TRBD2. Germline V gene lookup returns CDR1 ENHRY and CDR2 SYGVKD. The CDR3 is 14 residues long. The J segment lost 4 bases and the V segment lost 4 bases, leaving 3 bases of the junction unmatched. The CDR3 sequence: CAISGREGYNEQFF. The CDR3 region has the DNA TGTGCCATCAGTGGACGGGAGGGGTACAATGAGCAGTTCTTC.

This clonotype was detected only a few times. The rearrangement joins TRBV12-3 or TRBV12-4 to TRBJ1-4; D might be TRBD1 (5 bases). The CDR3 has 16 residues. Between the trimmed V and J ends, which lost 5 bases and 3 bases, there was a span of 16 bases. CDR3 bases: TGTGCCAGCAGTCTTGTTCAGGGAGCGGCTAATGAAAAACTGTTTTTT. The encoded protein is CASSLVQGAANEKLFF.

The V call is TRBV7-6, the J call TRBJ2-2, with TRBD2 matching 7 bases. The V segment lost 7 bases and the J segment 0 bases; nucleotides outside the gene matches: 11. Germline V CDR1 and CDR2: SGHVS, FNYEAQ. This CDR3 has 17 residues. The CDR3 region is CASKPERGFPNTGELFF. CDR3 DNA sequence: TGTGCCAGCAAACCCGAGCGGGGATTCCCGAACACCGGGGAGCTGTTTTTT.

V usage is TRBV11-2 and J usage is TRBJ1-5, with 8 bases matching TRBD1. Trimming removed 3 bases from V and 1 base from J; junction bases left unmatched: 2. The CDR3 is 15 residues long. Germline assignment: CDR1 SGHAT and CDR2 FQNNGV. The CDR3 here is CASSFGQGSNQPQHF. In DNA, the CDR3 is TGTGCCAGCAGCTTTGGACAGGGAAGCAATCAGCCCCAGCATTTT.

The chain joins TRBV20-1 to TRBJ1-3; D not resolved. The length of the CDR3 is 15 residues. Deletions cut 6 bases from V and 2 bases from J, with 17 bases between. The germline V gene encodes CDR1 DFQATT and CDR2 SNEGSKA (reference sequence). The CDR3 bases are TGCAGTGCCGCACGAGGGAGGGTGGCTGGAAACACCATATATTTT. Residues: CSAARGRVAGNTIYF.